This TCR beta chain was observed in a study of shared clonotypes between healthy human individuals. CD45RO-negative CD8 cells positively selected for CCR7 made up the naive population, which excluded terminally differentiated effector memory CD45RA+ cells. Germline CDR1 and CDR2: SGHTA and FQGNSA. The germline V and J ends were trimmed by 7 bases and 1 base, with 19 bases remaining between them. The CDR3 runs 16 residues. Per the original methods: Filtering was not the same, since immunoSEQ gave junction-only sequences without quality scores. This table comes from immunoSEQ multiplex PCR, and its TCRdb copy is limited to in-frame clones, with some not included. Clone size and the V and J calls come from that table; the DNA yielded D and trimming. Of roughly 2.1 million clones listed, 85% to 95% are singletons.

This clonotype originated in a man between 18 and 29 years old in good health. Some clones in this sample may be carry-over from other donors' samples. The sample was naive CD8+ T cells from PBMCs. The rearrangement links TRBV7-2 to TRBJ1-1; D may be TRBD1 (6 bases). This CDR3 is CASNPLGGAPNTEAFF. CDR3 DNA sequence: TGTGCCAGCAACCCCCTGGGGGGGGCACCGAACACTGAAGCTTTCTTT.